The clone carrying this TCR beta chain was counted a few times. Donors had localized lung adenocarcinoma, a non-small cell lung cancer. The CDR3 is 15 amino acids. Trimming left V 4 bases short and J 8 bases short, with 18 bases between. CDR1 is MNHEY, CDR2 SVGAGI, per germline. The sample belongs to a study of CD4 and CD8 cells across lung adenocarcinoma regions. TCRdb re-called the PCR reads through MiXCR, storing one row per CDR3 protein. Of about 7,500 distinct CDR3 sequences listed, approximately 50% were seen once; the top ten hold approximately 96%. The J gene is TRBJ2-1, the V gene TRBV6-5; TRBD2 is a possible D gene (5 bases). The clonotype was recovered from a male donor with lung adenocarcinoma. The CD4 and CD8 labels of this study may be unreliable. Source material: CD8+ T cells from the center of a lung tumor. CDR3 sequence: CASSFFARVGDEQFF. DNA for the CDR3: TGTGCCAGCAGTTTCTTCGCGCGGGTCGGCGATGAGCAGTTCTTC.